Included here is one T cell receptor (beta chain) sequence, with context. The authors ran a second PCR of about 6 to 12 cycles using a sample-barcoded 5' primer and a J-beta primer mix. Each sample yielded at least 3 million CDR3-containing paired-end reads. Via MiXCR, TCRdb re-called the 5' RACE reads, giving one row per CDR3 protein. This sample has about 640,000 distinct CDR3 sequences; about 54% occur once, and the top ten carry over 30%. V shed 6 bases and J 10 bases; nucleotides not matched to a gene: 4. The CDR3 totals 11 residues. Germline assignment: CDR1 MDHEN and CDR2 SYDVKM. This entry is derived from a study of blood T cells in healthy people across ages.

This sequence was found in a man between 60 and 75 years old in good health. The sequencing input was blood. The chain employs TRBV28 and TRBJ2-3, with 7 nucleotides matching TRBD2. In DNA, the CDR3 is TGTGCCAGCAGGTTCGGGGGGTCGCAGTATTTT. Encoded protein: CASRFGGSQYF.